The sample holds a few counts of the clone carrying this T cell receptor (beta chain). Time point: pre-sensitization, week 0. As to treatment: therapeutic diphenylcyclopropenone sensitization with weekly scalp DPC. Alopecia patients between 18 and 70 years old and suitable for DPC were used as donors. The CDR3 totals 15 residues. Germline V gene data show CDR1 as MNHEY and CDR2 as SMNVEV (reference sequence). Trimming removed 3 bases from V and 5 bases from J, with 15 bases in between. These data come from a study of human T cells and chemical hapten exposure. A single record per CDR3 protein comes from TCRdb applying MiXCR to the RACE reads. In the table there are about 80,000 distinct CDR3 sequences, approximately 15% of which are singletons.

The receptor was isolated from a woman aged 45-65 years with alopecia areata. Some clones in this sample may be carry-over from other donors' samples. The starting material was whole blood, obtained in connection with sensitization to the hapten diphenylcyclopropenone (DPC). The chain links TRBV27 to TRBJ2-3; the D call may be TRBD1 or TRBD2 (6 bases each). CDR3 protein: CASSFGGGKVDTQYF. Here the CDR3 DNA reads TGTGCCAGCAGTTTTGGGGGCGGGAAGGTAGATACGCAGTATTTT.